Following are 17 T cell receptor beta chains from one sample sequenced in a study of control samples from healthy donors and cancer patients. This table comes from immunoSEQ multiplex PCR, and its TCRdb copy is limited to in-frame clones, with some not included. Of 230,000 or so clones listed, just under 95% are singletons. What was sequenced was blood. The receptors derive from a man aged 50-59 years in good health.

The J gene is TRBJ1-2, the V gene TRBV6-4, with a weak D call TRBD1 (5 bases). Germline lookup yields CDR1 MRHNA and CDR2 SNTAGT. Between the trimmed V and J ends, which lost 3 bases and 8 bases, there was a span of 16 bases. The CDR3 loop spans 14 amino acids. As DNA, the CDR3 is TGTGCCAGCAGTGAAGGGGACCCGTTTGGCGGCTACACCTTC. Translated: CASSEGDPFGGYTF.

Here the CDR3 reads CASSRDRENTEAFF. CDR3 in DNA: TGTGCCAGCAGCCGTGACAGGGAGAACACTGAAGCTTTCTTT. This chain connects TRBV3-1 (or the pseudogene TRBV3-2) to TRBJ1-1; TRBD1 matches at 7 bases. This CDR3 region has 14 residues. In germline, CDR1 is LGHDT, CDR2 YNNKEL (reference sequence). Trimming removed 4 bases from V and 1 base from J; junction bases left unmatched: 3.

This clone was seen only a few times. J is TRBJ1-1 and V is TRBV7-9; D gene unclear. The germline V gene has CDR1 SEHNR and CDR2 FQNEAQ (reference sequence). V lost 5 bases, J lost 8 bases, and 9 bases lay in between. CDR3 length equals 11 residues. The CDR3 sequence is CASSMAEEAFF. The CDR3 DNA sequence: TGTGCCAGCAGCATGGCAGAAGAAGCTTTCTTT.

This clone appeared once. The chain uses TRBV4-2 and TRBJ2-1; D may match TRBD1 or TRBD2 (5 bases each). There are 15 residues in the CDR3. The V end was cut by 1 base, the J end by 2 bases, with 9 bases between. Looked up from germline, CDR1 is LGHNA and CDR2 is YNFKEQ. The CDR3 reads CASSQGDGTYNEQFF. The CDR3 DNA sequence: TGTGCCAGCAGCCAAGGGGACGGAACCTACAATGAGCAGTTCTTC.

This clone was seen once. V gene TRBV6-1 combines with J gene TRBJ2-7, with D tentatively TRBD1 (6 bases). CDR3 length equals 16 residues. V was cut by 0 bases and J by 2 bases, with 14 bases left in between. From germline, CDR1 is MNHNS and CDR2 SASEGT. The CDR3 DNA sequence: TGTGCCAGCAGTGAAGCCCCAGGCGCAGGGGCCTACGAGCAGTACTTC. Translating gives CASSEAPGAGAYEQYF.

The chain recombines TRBV11-2 with TRBJ1-3; D is unresolved. The V and J ends lost 11 bases and 1 base respectively, with 12 bases between them. The length of the CDR3 is 13 residues. CDR1 SGHAT and CDR2 FQNNGV come from the germline V gene. CDR3 protein: CAGSRESGNTIYF. The CDR3 DNA reads TGTGCCGGTTCCCGGGAGTCTGGAAACACCATATATTTT. Full variable domain (remainder filled in from reference TRBV11-2 and TRBJ1-3): EAGVAQSPRYKIIEKRQSVAFWCNPISGHATLYWYQQILGQGPKLLIQFQNNGVVDDSQLPKDRFSAERLKGVDSTLKIQPAKLEDSAVYLCAGSRESGNTIYFGEGSWLTVV.

The V and J genes are TRBV6-1 and TRBJ1-5; D uncertain. This CDR3 has 14 amino acids. CDR1 is MNHNS and CDR2 is SASEGT in the germline V gene. The ends were cut back, 2 bases at V and 7 bases at J, with 12 bases in the middle. The CDR3 bases are TGTGCCAGCAGTGAAAAAATGGCTGGACAGCCCCAGCATTTT. It is translated as CASSEKMAGQPQHF.

The chain links TRBV5-1 to TRBJ1-3; possibly TRBD1 for D (5 bases). CDR1 and CDR2 from the germline V gene are SGHRS and YFSETQ. This CDR3 region has 15 residues. Trimming took 4 bases from V and 2 from J, leaving 13 bases between them. The CDR3 DNA reads TGCGCCAGCAGCCAAACCGGGGGGGCTGGAAACACCATATATTTT. Its protein product is CASSQTGGAGNTIYF.

This chain uses TRBV5-6 with TRBJ1-2; TRBD1 matches 7 bases. Germline V gene sequence: CDR1 SGHDT, CDR2 YYEEEE. Losses at the gene ends were 4 bases for V and 8 bases for J; bases not matched to a gene: 5. This CDR3 region has 12 residues. CDR3 in DNA: TGTGCCAGCAGCCTTGACAGGGAAGGCTACACCTTC. Encoded protein: CASSLDREGYTF.

V usage is TRBV29-1 and J usage is TRBJ2-7; 10 bases are shared with TRBD1. CDR3 length: 13 amino acids. V was pared by 2 bases and J by 7 bases, with 5 bases of the junction left unmatched. Per germline, CDR1 SQVTM and CDR2 ANQGSEA. The CDR3: CSVEWDRGREQYF. CDR3 in DNA: TGCAGCGTTGAATGGGACAGGGGCCGGGAGCAGTACTTC.

The chain combines TRBV24-1 with TRBJ2-7; tentative D call: TRBD1 (6 bases). V was clipped by 8 bases and J by 1 base, with 8 bases between them. The CDR3 sequence is 12 residues long. The germline CDR1 and CDR2 sequences are KGHDR and SFDVKD. The CDR3 is CATKDRSYEQYV. Here the CDR3 DNA reads TGTGCCACCAAGGACAGATCCTACGAGCAGTACGTC.

The rearrangement links TRBV15 to TRBJ1-4, with 8 bases lining up with TRBD1. CDR1 is LNHNV and CDR2 is YYDKDF in the germline V gene (reference sequence). Trimming cost V 0 bases and J 7 bases; bases outside gene matches: 7. CDR3 size: 16 residues. The DNA of the CDR3 is TGTGCCACCAGCAGAGATAGAGGACAGGGTGGTGAAAAACTGTTTTTT. Its protein product is CATSRDRGQGGEKLFF.

V gene TRBV18 combines with J gene TRBJ1-3; D ambiguous. The ends were cut back, 2 bases at V and 4 bases at J, with 6 bases in the middle. The CDR3 has 13 amino acids. The germline V gene has CDR1 KGHSH and CDR2 LQKENI. The CDR3 DNA is TGTGCCAGCTCACCAGGGGAAGGAAACACCATATATTTT. This translates into CASSPGEGNTIYF.

This clone was seen only once. The V and J genes are TRBV5-1 and TRBJ2-2, with 10 bases identical to TRBD1. Germline CDR1 SGHRS, CDR2 YFSETQ. V shed 4 bases, J shed 3 bases, and the junction held 12 bases outside the gene matches. The CDR3 loop spans 18 amino acids. This chain's CDR3 is CASSQNAGTGVHTGELFF. The CDR3 DNA reads TGCGCCAGCAGCCAGAACGCCGGGACAGGGGTTCACACCGGGGAGCTGTTTTTT.

This chain connects TRBV6-4 to TRBJ1-2; unclear D gene. This CDR3 region has 14 residues. With 0 bases removed from V and 7 bases from J, the gap between germline ends came to 12 bases. Per germline, CDR1 MRHNA and CDR2 SNTAGT. CDR3 coding DNA: TGTGCCAGCAGTGACTCGTACCGGGCAGCTGGCTACACCTTC. It is translated as CASSDSYRAAGYTF.

This clone has a single count. The chain is built from TRBV9 and TRBJ2-3; D assignment may be TRBD1 or TRBD2 (6 bases each). In germline, CDR1 is SGDLS, CDR2 YYNGEE. Trimming removed 0 bases from V and 1 base from J, with 12 bases in between. The CDR3 is 16 residues long. Here the CDR3 DNA reads TGTGCCAGCAGCGTAGGTGGTGGGGGGCGCACAGATACGCAGTATTTT. As protein: CASSVGGGGRTDTQYF. The variable domain in full, completed from reference TRBV9 and TRBJ2-3, reads DSGVTQTPKHLITATGQRVTLRCSPRSGDLSVYWYQQSLDQGLQFLIQYYNGEERAKGNILERFSAQQFPDLHSELNLSSLELGDSALYFCASSVGGGGRTDTQYFGPGTRLTVL.

The chain links TRBV7-2 to TRBJ2-3; 14 bases are a match to TRBD2. The CDR3 extends over 17 amino acids. Germline CDR1 is SGHTA and CDR2 is FQGNSA. The J segment lost 0 bases and the V segment lost 5 bases, leaving 4 bases of the junction unmatched. In DNA form, the CDR3 reads TGTGCCAGCAGCCTTAGACTAGCGGGGGGGAGCACAGATACGCAGTATTTT. Protein sequence: CASSLRLAGGSTDTQYF.